One sample yielded the 15 T cell receptor beta chains listed below, sequenced in a study of Ad26.COV2.S vaccination and SARS-CoV-2 variants. Stated treatment: 19 received Ad26.COV2.S at low or high dose, single or two shots; 5 received placebo; per-sample allocation not given. Samples were taken on day 63 after the first vaccine or placebo injection. TCRdb's copy holds only in-frame clones and misses some; the assay was immunoSEQ multiplex PCR. Among about 400,000 clones listed, roughly four fifths were seen once. Here the sequenced sample was peripheral blood, taken in a trial of Ad26.COV2.S vaccine versus placebo. These receptors were taken from a person aged 18 to 59 who received the Ad26.COV2.S COVID-19 vaccine or a placebo.

The CDR3 coding sequence is TGTGCCATCAGTGACCCTACACTCTTCTTCTCCTACGAGCAGTACTTC. Protein: CAISDPTLFFSYEQYF. The V and J genes are TRBV10-3 and TRBJ2-7, with D uncertain. Germline loops: CDR1 ENHRY, CDR2 SYGVKD. The CDR3 length is 16 residues. V was shortened by 3 bases and J by 0 bases, with 15 bases between the two germline ends.

The chain couples TRBV29-1 to TRBJ2-1; no firm D call. Germline V gene lookup returns CDR1 SQVTM and CDR2 ANQGSEA. The CDR3 extends over 11 amino acids. Trimming shortened V by 5 bases and J by 1 base, and 3 bases separated the two germline ends. DNA for the CDR3: TGCAGCGTTCCGTCCTACAATGAGCAGTTCTTC. This encodes CSVPSYNEQFF.

The V gene is TRBV12-3 or TRBV12-4, the J gene TRBJ1-1; D is unclear. The ends were cut back, 2 bases at V and 5 bases at J, with 9 bases in the middle. The CDR3 sequence is 13 residues long. The CDR3 bases are TGTGCCAGCAGTTTACTGGGTTTGACTGAAGCTTTCTTT. Translated: CASSLLGLTEAFF.

This clone was counted many times. The chain couples TRBV5-4 to TRBJ1-2; weak D call: TRBD1 (5 bases). The germline V gene encodes CDR1 SGHNT and CDR2 YYREEE (reference sequence). CDR3 length equals 12 residues. V shed 0 bases and J shed 7 bases, with 7 bases lying between them. The CDR3 nucleotides are TGTGCCAGCAGCTTGGACAGGACTGGCTACACCTTC. Translating it yields CASSLDRTGYTF.

Only a few counts were recorded for this clone. CDR3 DNA: TGCGCCAGCAGCTTCGGTGAGGAGACCCAGTACTTC. This codes for CASSFGEETQYF. The chain joins TRBV5-1 to TRBJ2-5; D not resolved. From germline, CDR1 is SGHRS and CDR2 YFSETQ. This CDR3 is 12 amino acids long. Trimming removed 2 bases at V and 5 bases at J, with 7 bases between.

The gene calls are TRBV6-5 and TRBJ2-3, with TRBD2 identical over 9 bases. CDR3 length equals 14 residues. Germline V CDR1 and CDR2: MNHEY, SVGAGI. V shed 4 bases, J shed 5 bases, and the junction held 4 bases outside the gene matches. CDR3 coding DNA: TGTGCCAGCAGTTTAGCGGGAGTAAAAGATACGCAGTATTTT. It encodes CASSLAGVKDTQYF.

Here the CDR3 reads CASSLVRRNSGNTIYF. Here the CDR3 DNA reads TGTGCCAGCAGCCTCGTTCGACGGAACTCTGGAAACACCATATATTTT. This rearrangement joins TRBV5-4 to TRBJ1-3; no clear D gene. V was cut by 4 bases and J by 0 bases, with 14 bases left in between. The CDR3 has 16 amino acids. Germline V gene data show CDR1 as SGHNT and CDR2 as YYREEE (reference sequence).

This CDR3 reads CASSPTRNTGELFF. CDR3 DNA sequence: TGTGCCAGCAGCCCCACACGGAACACCGGGGAGCTGTTTTTT. This chain uses TRBV28 with TRBJ2-2; D is unclear. Germline CDR1 reads MDHEN; CDR2 reads SYDVKM. Trimming took off 6 bases at V and 1 base at J, with 9 bases between the two ends. The CDR3 totals 14 residues.

The rearrangement joins TRBV4-3 to TRBJ1-4, with 9 bases matching TRBD1. Germline CDR1 and CDR2: LGHNA and YSLEER. The CDR3 covers 15 residues. The V gene end was trimmed by 5 bases and the J gene end by 5 bases; junction bases not matched to a gene: 6. The CDR3 loop is CASSSRGQGNEKLFF. As DNA, the CDR3 is TGCGCCAGCAGCTCGAGGGGACAGGGAAATGAAAAACTGTTTTTT.

The chain links TRBV9 to TRBJ2-3; tentatively, D is TRBD2 (7 bases). Trimming took 0 bases from V and 4 from J, leaving 15 bases between them. The CDR3 extends over 16 amino acids. Germline V lookup: CDR1 SGDLS, CDR2 YYNGEE. CDR3 in DNA: TGTGCCAGCAGCGTAGGACTACGCGGGGGCCCAGATACGCAGTATTTT. Its protein is CASSVGLRGGPDTQYF.

The chain couples TRBV12-3 or TRBV12-4 to TRBJ2-7; possible D gene TRBD1, 6 bases. Trimming removed 6 bases from V and 3 bases from J, with 12 bases in between. CDR3 length equals 13 residues. The CDR3 reads CASSQGGVYEQYF. The CDR3 DNA reads as TGTGCCAGCAGCCAAGGGGGAGTCTACGAGCAGTACTTC.

The V call is TRBV5-6, the J call TRBJ1-2; D unresolved. CDR1 and CDR2 from the germline V gene are SGHDT and YYEEEE. Trimming took 1 base from V and 3 from J, leaving 13 bases between them. The CDR3 consists of 15 residues. The CDR3 sequence: CASSLWPGEYYGYTF. Written as DNA, the CDR3 is TGTGCCAGCAGCTTGTGGCCGGGAGAATACTATGGCTACACCTTC.

The chain employs TRBV7-9 and TRBJ1-2; 8 nucleotides agree with TRBD1. With 0 bases clipped from V and 4 bases from J, the junction kept 4 bases outside the gene matches. The CDR3 totals 15 residues. Germline V lookup: CDR1 SEHNR, CDR2 FQNEAQ (reference sequence). In DNA, the CDR3 is TGTGCCAGCAGCTTAGCCGACGACAGGGGCTATGGCTACACCTTC. Translated, it gives CASSLADDRGYGYTF. The full variable domain, in which reference TRBV7-9 and TRBJ1-2 provide the parts outside the CDR3, is DTGVSQNPRHKITKRGQNVTFRCDPISEHNRLYWYRQTLGQGPEFLTYFQNEAQLEKSRLLSDRFSAERPKGSFSTLEIQRTEQGDSAMYLCASSLADDRGYGYTFGSGTRLTVV.

The chain uses TRBV18 and TRBJ2-7, with D perhaps TRBD1 or TRBD2 (8 bases each). Germline lookup yields CDR1 KGHSH and CDR2 LQKENI. V was pared by 6 bases and J by 1 base, with 16 bases between. CDR3 size: 15 residues. As DNA, the CDR3 is TGTGCCAGCTCCTACGGGGGGGACAGGTCCTACGAGCAGTACTTC. This sequence encodes CASSYGGDRSYEQYF.

The chain couples TRBV5-1 to TRBJ2-3, with D possibly matching TRBD1 (6 bases). V was clipped by 4 bases and J by 2 bases, with 11 bases between them. The germline gives CDR1 SGHRS, CDR2 YFSETQ. The CDR3 runs to 14 residues. In DNA form, the CDR3 reads TGCGCCAGCAGCCTGGGACATTTCACAGATACGCAGTATTTT. Its protein product is CASSLGHFTDTQYF. Based on the CDR3 plus reference TRBV5-1 and TRBJ2-3, the full variable domain is KAGVTQTPRYLIKTRGQQVTLSCSPISGHRSVSWYQQTPGQGLQFLFEYFSETQRNKGNFPGRFSGRQFSNSRSEMNVSTLELGDSALYLCASSLGHFTDTQYFGPGTRLTVL.